The present T cell receptor (beta chain) was sequenced within a study of blood T cells in healthy people across ages. Study-level findings and limits: Considered underestimates were the diversity estimates obtained from one million T cells. There was no known CMV status for donors, so expanded clonotype changes were possibly confounded. With unsorted PBMCs, a conclusive comparison of naive versus antigen-experienced cells was not possible.

PCR was performed a second time for 7 to 11 cycles using a sample-barcoded 5' primer and a J-beta primer mix. A template-switch adaptor that had 12 random nucleotides put a tag on each cDNA molecule. TCRdb called the 5' RACE reads again in MiXCR, with one record for every CDR3 protein. The sample holds some 1,800,000 distinct CDR3 sequences, approximately 40% seen once. The CDR3 covers 16 residues. Germline loops: CDR1 SGHTA, CDR2 FQGTGA. V lost 4 bases and J 8 bases, leaving 22 bases between the germline ends. Note on this clonotype: What it binds is not known.

This clonotype was sampled from a human donor in good health. The specimen sequenced was blood. The genes are TRBV7-3 and TRBJ2-3; D may be TRBD1 or TRBD2 (7 bases each). CDR3 in DNA: TGTGCCAGCAGCTCGACAGGGCTACCCGGGGAGGGTACGCAGTATTTT. This encodes CASSSTGLPGEGTQYF.